This TCR beta chain was identified in a study of patients and donors after allogeneic stem cell transplantation. V dropped 8 bases and J dropped 6; count of bases not matched to a gene: 7. CDR1 MNHEY and CDR2 SVGEGT come from the germline V gene. This CDR3 comprises 14 residues. MiXCR, applied by TCRdb to the RT-PCR reads, yields one record per CDR3 protein. The data hold 40,000 to 45,000 distinct CDR3 sequences, with about 30% observed a single time. This TCR came from a human donor who was either an allogeneic HSCT recipient or a stem cell or donor lymphocyte infusion donor (not recorded which). It is not recorded whose cells these are; they may come from a transplant donor. The sequenced sample consisted of blood, either unsorted or a sorted T cell fraction (not recorded which). The gene calls are TRBV6-2 or TRBV6-3 and TRBJ1-1, with 12 bases identical to TRBD1. The CDR3 region has the DNA TGTGCCAGCCGGGGGACAGGGGGCTTCTCTGAAGCTTTCTTT. Protein sequence: CASRGTGGFSEAFF.